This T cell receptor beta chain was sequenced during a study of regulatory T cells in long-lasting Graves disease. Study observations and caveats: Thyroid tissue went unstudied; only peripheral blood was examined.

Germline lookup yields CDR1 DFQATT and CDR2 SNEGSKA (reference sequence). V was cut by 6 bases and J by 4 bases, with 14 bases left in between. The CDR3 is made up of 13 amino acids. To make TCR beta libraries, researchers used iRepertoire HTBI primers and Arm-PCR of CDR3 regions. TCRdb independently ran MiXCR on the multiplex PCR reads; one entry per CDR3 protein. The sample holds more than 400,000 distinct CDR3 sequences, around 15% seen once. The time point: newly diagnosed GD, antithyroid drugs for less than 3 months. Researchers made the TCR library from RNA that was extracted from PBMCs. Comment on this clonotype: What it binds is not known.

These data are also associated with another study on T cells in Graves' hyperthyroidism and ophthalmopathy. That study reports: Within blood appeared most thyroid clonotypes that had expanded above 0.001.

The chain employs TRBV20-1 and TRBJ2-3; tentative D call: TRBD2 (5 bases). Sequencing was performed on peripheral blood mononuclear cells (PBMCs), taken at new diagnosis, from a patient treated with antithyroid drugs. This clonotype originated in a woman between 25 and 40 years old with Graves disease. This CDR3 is CSAPFSGSDTQYF. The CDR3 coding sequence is TGCAGTGCCCCATTTTCGGGATCAGATACGCAGTATTTT.